The rows below give T cell receptor beta chains drawn from one sample of a study of blood T cell repertoires in COVID-19. Libraries were prepared by immunoSEQ multiplex PCR; TCRdb keeps only in-frame clonotypes and omits some of them. The sample has tens of thousands of clones; about 87% are singletons. The sequenced material came from peripheral blood. Every receptor here comes from a man between 60 and 75 years old with acute or convalescent COVID-19. Each CDR3 is given with its conserved first and last residue. A D gene is named only where the DNA matches it firmly. Not every row has a clone size; where given, it reads once, few, many or a size class.

J gene	D gene	clone size	V gene	CDR3 protein	CDR3 DNA
TRBJ2-7	NA	NA	TRBV29-1	CSASRIGSSYEQYF	TGCAGCGCCTCCCGTATTGGTAGCTCCTACGAGCAGTACTTC
TRBJ2-7	NA	once	TRBV4-3	CASSQDGGDGAYEQYF	TGCGCCAGCAGCCAAGATGGAGGAGACGGGGCCTACGAGCAGTACTTC
TRBJ2-7	TRBD2	NA	TRBV6-2/TRBV6-3	CASSSGAGVPYEQYF	TGTGCCAGCAGTTCCGGAGCGGGAGTACCCTACGAGCAGTACTTC
TRBJ1-5	NA	NA	TRBV25-1	CASSDRVGQPQHF	TGTGCCAGCAGTGACAGGGTGGGTCAGCCCCAGCATTTT
TRBJ2-5	TRBD1	NA	TRBV4-3	CASSQDPPGQGQETQYF	TGCGCCAGCAGCCAAGATCCCCCTGGACAGGGACAAGAGACCCAGTACTTC
TRBJ2-1	TRBD2	few	TRBV4-1	CASSQELAGYNEQFF	TGCGCCAGCAGCCAAGAACTAGCGGGTTACAATGAGCAGTTCTTC
TRBJ2-1	NA	NA	TRBV5-1	CASSLARANEQFF	TGCGCCAGCAGCTTGGCGAGAGCCAATGAGCAGTTCTTC
TRBJ1-5	NA	NA	TRBV29-1	CSGETGNQPQHF	TGCAGCGGCGAAACAGGGAATCAGCCCCAGCATTTT
TRBJ2-1	NA	NA	TRBV7-2	CASSSLRAGYNEQFF	TGTGCCAGCAGTTCTCTCAGGGCGGGATACAATGAGCAGTTCTTC
TRBJ2-5	NA	NA	TRBV29-1	CSVEVKRRETQYF	TGCAGCGTTGAGGTCAAACGGCGGGAGACCCAGTACTTC
TRBJ1-1	TRBD1	once	TRBV6-6	CASSWRTGLNTEAFF	TGTGCCAGCAGTTGGAGGACAGGGCTGAACACTGAAGCTTTCTTT
TRBJ2-3	TRBD2	NA	TRBV24-1	CATSVTSGTTDTQYF	TGTGCCACCAGTGTGACTAGCGGGACCACAGATACGCAGTATTTT
TRBJ2-7	TRBD2	NA	TRBV4-1	CASSLTSGSSRLNYEQYF	TGCGCCAGCAGCCTGACTAGCGGGAGTTCGCGCCTAAACTACGAGCAGTACTTC
TRBJ2-2	NA	NA	TRBV15	CATSDPEIVTGELFF	TGTGCCACCAGCGACCCGGAGATTGTCACCGGGGAGCTGTTTTTT
TRBJ2-2	TRBD2	NA	TRBV7-3	CASSFRRLAGNTGELFF	TGTGCCAGCAGCTTTCGCAGACTAGCGGGAAACACCGGGGAGCTGTTTTTT
TRBJ1-4	TRBD1	NA	TRBV2	CASSHPDRGPNEKLFF	TGTGCCAGCAGCCATCCGGACAGGGGACCTAATGAAAAACTGTTTTTT
TRBJ2-3	TRBD2	NA	TRBV28	CASSFVSGSTDTQYF	TGTGCCAGCAGTTTTGTTAGCGGGAGCACAGATACGCAGTATTTT
TRBJ2-6	NA	NA	TRBV7-3	CASSTRGGPIRSGANVLTF	TGTGCCAGCAGCACGCGGGGCGGGCCGATTCGCTCTGGGGCCAACGTCCTGACTTTC
TRBJ1-4	NA	NA	TRBV30	CAWSPRRQTSNEKLFF	TGTGCCTGGAGTCCCCGCCGACAGACGTCTAATGAAAAACTGTTTTTT
TRBJ2-7	TRBD1	NA	TRBV29-1	CSVGQGEEQYF	TGCAGCGTTGGACAGGGAGAAGAGCAGTACTTC
TRBJ1-1	NA	NA	TRBV27	CASSSRSRGDTEAFF	TGTGCCAGCAGTAGTCGTTCCCGGGGAGACACTGAAGCTTTCTTT
TRBJ1-1	NA	few	TRBV28	CASSSPTGPNTEAFF	TGTGCCAGCAGTTCGCCGACAGGACCCAACACTGAAGCTTTCTTT
TRBJ1-6	NA	NA	TRBV7-2	CASSLGPRGYNSPLHF	TGTGCCAGCAGCTTAGGACCACGGGGTTATAATTCACCCCTCCACTTT
TRBJ1-4	NA	NA	TRBV5-4	CASSLGGTLNEKLFF	TGTGCCAGCAGCTTGGGTGGGACATTGAATGAAAAACTGTTTTTT
TRBJ1-2	TRBD1	NA	TRBV24-1	CATSSDRDYGYTF	TGTGCCACCAGTAGCGACAGGGACTATGGCTACACCTTC
TRBJ2-1	TRBD2	once	TRBV6-6	CASKGRERVIDEQFF	TGTGCCAGCAAAGGGCGGGAGAGAGTCATCGATGAGCAGTTCTTC
TRBJ2-3	NA	NA	TRBV30	CAWRESWRSPTYTDTQYF	TGTGCCTGGAGAGAATCCTGGAGATCCCCGACCTACACAGATACGCAGTATTTT
TRBJ2-2	NA	NA	TRBV10-3	CAISPVADTGELFF	TGTGCCATCAGCCCCGTCGCGGACACCGGGGAGCTGTTTTTT
TRBJ2-5	TRBD2	NA	TRBV19	CASIVWREGTQETQYF	TGTGCCAGTATCGTGTGGCGGGAGGGAACCCAAGAGACCCAGTACTTC
TRBJ2-1	TRBD2	NA	TRBV9	CASSVALSTSGATYNEQFF	TGTGCCAGCAGCGTAGCCCTATCCACAAGCGGGGCTACCTACAATGAGCAGTTCTTC
TRBJ1-4	NA	NA	TRBV7-2	CASSLSAANEKLFF	TGTGCCAGCAGCCTCTCGGCAGCGAATGAAAAACTGTTTTTT
TRBJ1-1	NA	NA	TRBV7-8	CASRLAPSDTEAFF	TGTGCCAGCAGATTAGCTCCCTCGGACACTGAAGCTTTCTTT
TRBJ2-7	TRBD1	NA	TRBV6-5	CASSYQGTGYEQYF	TGTGCCAGCAGTTACCAGGGGACAGGCTACGAGCAGTACTTC
TRBJ2-7	TRBD1	NA	TRBV2	CASSGQGVSSYEQYF	TGTGCCAGCAGTGGACAGGGGGTATCCTCCTACGAGCAGTACTTC
TRBJ1-1	NA	NA	TRBV2	CASNRQPSSAFF	TGTGCCAGCAATAGACAGCCCTCGTCAGCTTTCTTT
TRBJ2-2	TRBD1	NA	TRBV9	CASSPTGTGELFF	TGTGCCAGCAGCCCGACAGGGACCGGGGAGCTGTTTTTT
TRBJ1-2	NA	NA	TRBV27	CASRIRLDQDLTNYGYTF	TGTGCCAGCAGGATCCGCTTGGATCAGGATCTAACTAACTATGGCTACACCTTC
TRBJ2-3	TRBD1	NA	TRBV28	CASSSPQGDGWTDTQYF	TGTGCCAGCAGTTCGCCTCAGGGGGACGGATGGACAGATACGCAGTATTTT
TRBJ1-2	NA	NA	TRBV6-2/TRBV6-3	CASSITGGRAYGYTF	TGTGCCAGCAGTATTACAGGCGGTCGGGCCTATGGCTACACCTTC
TRBJ1-4	NA	once	TRBV18	CASSRGDIQTANEKLFF	TGTGCCAGCTCCCGTGGGGACATTCAGACAGCTAATGAAAAACTGTTTTTT
TRBJ2-1	NA	once	TRBV4-1	CASSHQLPGTPNNEQFF	TGCGCCAGCAGCCACCAGCTACCGGGAACCCCAAACAATGAGCAGTTCTTC
TRBJ2-5	NA	NA	TRBV24-1	CATSDLVYGQETQYF	TGTGCCACCAGTGATTTGGTCTACGGCCAAGAGACCCAGTACTTC
TRBJ2-7	NA	NA	TRBV27	CASSLGASYEQYF	TGTGCCAGCAGTTTAGGGGCGTCCTACGAGCAGTACTTC
TRBJ1-5	NA	NA	TRBV19	CASRPQGAGQPQHF	TGTGCCAGTAGACCGCAGGGAGCGGGTCAGCCCCAGCATTTT
TRBJ1-4	TRBD1	few	TRBV7-9	CASSWGQGNNEKLFF	TGTGCCAGCAGCTGGGGACAGGGGAATAATGAAAAACTGTTTTTT
TRBJ2-7	NA	NA	TRBV3-1/TRBV3-2	CASSQGAGEGYEQYF	TGTGCCAGCAGCCAAGGGGCCGGCGAGGGATACGAGCAGTACTTC
TRBJ2-1	TRBD2	NA	TRBV7-3	CASSLAGTSGSGYEQFF	TGTGCCAGCAGCTTAGCAGGGACTAGCGGGAGTGGGTATGAGCAGTTCTTC
TRBJ2-5	TRBD2	NA	TRBV30	CAWSAGLEMETQYF	TGTGCCTGGAGTGCGGGACTAGAGATGGAGACCCAGTACTTC